The 6 T cell receptor beta chains given below trace back to one sample, sequenced in a study of cytomegalovirus exposure and HLA in healthy donors. PCR was performed using 60 Vbeta and 13 Jbeta primers. Some clones are missing from TCRdb's copy, which holds only in-frame ones; the method was immunoSEQ multiplex PCR. In the table there are 110,000 to 150,000 clones, around 78% of which are singletons. Sequences were obtained from PBMCs. The receptors were sampled from a woman between 18 and 30 years old in good health and CMV-seropositive.

In this sample, this clone turned up a few times. The J gene is TRBJ1-1, the V gene TRBV28, with 10 positions matching TRBD1. After removal of 3 bases from V and 4 bases from J, the junction contained 2 bases not matched to a gene. CDR3 length equals 14 residues. CDR1 and CDR2 from the germline V gene are MDHEN and SYDVKM. DNA for the CDR3: TGTGCCAGCAGTTTCTGGACAGGGGGCACTGAAGCTTTCTTT. It encodes CASSFWTGGTEAFF.

The rearrangement links TRBV6-5 to TRBJ2-3; the D gene is possibly TRBD1 (5 bases). CDR3 length: 14 amino acids. Trimming left V 2 bases short and J 5 bases short, with 11 bases between. Germline V gene data show CDR1 as MNHEY and CDR2 as SVGAGI. The DNA for the CDR3 is TGTGCCAGCAGTTACGCCAGGGAAGTAGATACGCAGTATTTT. It is translated as CASSYAREVDTQYF.

The CDR3 is CAWLGRGAGYTF. DNA for the CDR3: TGTGCCTGGCTCGGCAGGGGCGCCGGCTACACCTTC. The rearrangement joins TRBV30 to TRBJ1-2; a weak D match, TRBD1 (6 bases). The CDR3 runs to 12 residues. The germline V gene has CDR1 GTSNPN and CDR2 SVGIG (reference sequence). V was shortened by 5 bases and J by 8 bases, with 15 bases between the two germline ends.

This rearrangement joins TRBV7-2 to TRBJ2-2, with 8 positions matching TRBD2. J lost 1 base, V lost 0 bases, and 1 base had no gene match. The CDR3 totals 16 residues. Germline-derived CDR1 and CDR2 are SGHTA and FQGNSA. DNA of the CDR3: TGTGCCAGCAGCTTAGCCCTAGCGGGGAACACCGGGGAGCTGTTTTTT. This gives the protein CASSLALAGNTGELFF.

The chain combines TRBV25-1 with TRBJ2-1, with D maybe TRBD2 (7 bases). Germline CDR1 and CDR2: MGHDK and SYGVNS. Trimming stripped 4 bases from V and 6 bases from J, with 16 bases between. The CDR3 contains 15 residues. CDR3 protein: CASSVAGALSNEQFF. The CDR3 DNA sequence: TGTGCCAGCAGTGTTGCGGGGGCACTCAGCAATGAGCAGTTCTTC.

The gene calls are TRBV28 and TRBJ1-2; the match to TRBD1 covers 7 bases. Germline V gives CDR1 MDHEN, CDR2 SYDVKM. The CDR3 consists of 12 residues. Trimming removed 7 bases from V and 5 bases from J; junction bases left unmatched: 4. CDR3 protein: CASTPTGYGYTF. DNA of the CDR3: TGTGCCAGCACGCCGACAGGGTATGGCTACACCTTC.